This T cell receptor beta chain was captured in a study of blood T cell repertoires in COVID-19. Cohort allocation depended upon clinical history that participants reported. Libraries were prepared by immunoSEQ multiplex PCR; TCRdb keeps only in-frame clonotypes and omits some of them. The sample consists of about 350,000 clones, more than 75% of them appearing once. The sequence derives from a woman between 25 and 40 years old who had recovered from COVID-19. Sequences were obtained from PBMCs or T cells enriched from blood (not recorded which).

The CDR3 protein is CASSLTAGGWNEQFF. The CDR3 coding sequence is TGTGCCAGCAGCTTAACAGCGGGGGGTTGGAATGAGCAGTTCTTC. This rearrangement joins TRBV7-2 to TRBJ2-1; TRBD2 matches 9 bases. The CDR3 loop spans 15 amino acids. Unmatched junction bases numbered 6, after V lost 2 bases and J lost 7 bases. Germline V gene data show CDR1 as SGHTA and CDR2 as FQGNSA.